The sequence of this T cell receptor beta chain was determined in a study of OX40 agonist ivuxolimab in advanced cancers. This table comes from immunoSEQ multiplex PCR, and its TCRdb copy is limited to in-frame clones, with some not included. The sample lists approximately 50,000 clones, around 83% occurring once. CDR3 length: 14 amino acids. V dropped 2 bases and J dropped 0 bases, with 8 bases sitting between them. Looked up from germline, CDR1 is WSHSY and CDR2 is SAAADI. This chain connects TRBV10-2 to TRBJ2-7, with a tentative D call TRBD2 (5 bases). The source was CD4+ or CD8+ T cells sorted from blood, collected in a trial of the OX40 agonist ivuxolimab. The TCR sequence derives from an adult with an advanced solid tumor such as melanoma, head and neck, liver or kidney cancer. The DNA of the CDR3 is TGCGCCAGCAGTGAGCCGGGGAGCTCCTACGAGCAGTACTTC. It is translated as CASSEPGSSYEQYF.